A selection of T cell receptor beta chains follows, all from one sample in a study of T cell repertoires in cytomegalovirus infection. MiXCR was run by TCRdb on the reads, yielding one entry per CDR3 protein. This sample yields 140,000 to 150,000 distinct CDR3 sequences, of which about 31% are seen a single time; roughly half belongs to the top ten. These receptors have no known antigen. The material was CD8+ T cells from cultured PBMCs, obtained from culture after CMV antigen stimulation. The receptors originated from a human donor in good health (CMV status not recorded). Some clones in this sample may be carry-over from other donors' samples. CDR3s include the opening cysteine and the closing phenylalanine or tryptophan. Fields, in order: V gene, clone size, D gene, J gene, CDR3 protein, CDR3 DNA. D genes are given only for firm matches. The size entry is marked missing in some rows and otherwise reads once, few, many or a size class.

V gene: TRBV4-3; clone size: NA; D gene: TRBD2; J gene: TRBJ2-1; CDR3 protein: CASSQANLAGNEQFF; CDR3 DNA: TGCGCCAGCAGCCAAGCTAACCTAGCGGGTAATGAGCAGTTCTTC
V gene: TRBV12-3/TRBV12-4; clone size: few; D gene: NA; J gene: TRBJ2-7; CDR3 protein: CASSSPDHRGSYEQYF; CDR3 DNA: TGTGCCAGCAGTTCCCCAGACCACCGTGGTTCCTACGAGCAGTACTTC
V gene: TRBV11-1; clone size: NA; D gene: NA; J gene: TRBJ2-1; CDR3 protein: CASTLSVNNEQFF; CDR3 DNA: TGTGCCAGCACCTTATCAGTAAACAATGAGCAGTTCTTC
V gene: TRBV7-9; clone size: few; D gene: NA; J gene: TRBJ2-3; CDR3 protein: CASSPMRDLSPTDTQYF; CDR3 DNA: TGTGCCAGCAGCCCTATGCGGGATCTTTCCCCCACAGATACGCAGTATTTT
V gene: TRBV6-9; clone size: NA; D gene: NA; J gene: TRBJ2-7; CDR3 protein: CASARLANYEQYF; CDR3 DNA: TGTGCCAGCGCCCGGCTAGCTAACTACGAGCAGTACTTC
V gene: TRBV5-1; clone size: NA; D gene: TRBD2; J gene: TRBJ2-3; CDR3 protein: CASRPGTSGDTQYF; CDR3 DNA: TGCGCCAGCAGACCCGGGACTAGCGGCGATACGCAGTATTTT
V gene: TRBV7-8; clone size: NA; D gene: NA; J gene: TRBJ2-3; CDR3 protein: CASSYKGGTDTQYF; CDR3 DNA: TGTGCCAGCAGCTACAAGGGCGGCACAGATACGCAGTATTTT
V gene: TRBV19; clone size: many; D gene: TRBD2; J gene: TRBJ2-1; CDR3 protein: CASSIGAGGFEQFF; CDR3 DNA: TGTGCCAGTAGTATCGGAGCGGGGGGCTTTGAGCAGTTCTTC
V gene: TRBV7-8; clone size: few; D gene: NA; J gene: TRBJ1-6; CDR3 protein: CASSLEDGGAYYNSPLHF; CDR3 DNA: TGTGCCAGCAGCTTAGAAGACGGGGGAGCCTATTATAATTCACCCCTCCACTTT
V gene: TRBV7-8; clone size: many; D gene: NA; J gene: TRBJ2-4; CDR3 protein: CASSLAQGRENIQYF; CDR3 DNA: TGTGCCAGCAGCTTAGCGCAGGGTCGGGAAAACATTCAGTACTTC
V gene: TRBV5-6; clone size: NA; D gene: NA; J gene: TRBJ1-1; CDR3 protein: CASSFAGSTEAFF; CDR3 DNA: TGTGCCAGCAGCTTCGCGGGGAGCACTGAAGCTTTCTTT
V gene: TRBV24-1; clone size: NA; D gene: TRBD2; J gene: TRBJ2-1; CDR3 protein: CATSVAGSNYNEQFF; CDR3 DNA: TGTGCCACCTCCGTAGCGGGAAGTAACTACAATGAGCAGTTCTTC
V gene: TRBV13; clone size: NA; D gene: NA; J gene: TRBJ1-1; CDR3 protein: CASSLGSGITEAFF; CDR3 DNA: TGTGCCAGCAGCTTAGGGTCGGGGATCACTGAAGCTTTCTTT
V gene: TRBV19; clone size: NA; D gene: NA; J gene: TRBJ1-5; CDR3 protein: CASSIAPAVFSFDQPQHF; CDR3 DNA: TGTGCCAGTAGTATAGCCCCGGCTGTTTTTAGCTTCGATCAGCCCCAGCATTTT
V gene: TRBV7-9; clone size: NA; D gene: TRBD1; J gene: TRBJ2-7; CDR3 protein: CASSLIGQVPYEQYF; CDR3 DNA: TGTGCCAGCAGCTTAATAGGACAGGTTCCCTACGAGCAGTACTTC
V gene: TRBV27; clone size: NA; D gene: NA; J gene: TRBJ2-7; CDR3 protein: CASGKEAIDGAGIPYEQYF; CDR3 DNA: TGTGCCAGCGGAAAAGAGGCTATTGACGGGGCAGGGATACCCTACGAGCAGTACTTC
V gene: TRBV12-3/TRBV12-4; clone size: NA; D gene: TRBD2; J gene: TRBJ2-7; CDR3 protein: CASSLFRGGINEQYF; CDR3 DNA: TGTGCCAGCAGTTTATTCCGCGGGGGGATTAACGAGCAGTACTTC
V gene: TRBV12-3/TRBV12-4; clone size: NA; D gene: NA; J gene: TRBJ1-1; CDR3 protein: CASSLMGLNTEAFF; CDR3 DNA: TGTGCCAGCAGTTTAATGGGACTGAACACTGAAGCTTTCTTT
V gene: TRBV27; clone size: NA; D gene: TRBD1; J gene: TRBJ2-2; CDR3 protein: CASTPWSGGNTGELFF; CDR3 DNA: TGTGCCAGCACCCCGTGGTCAGGGGGCAACACCGGGGAGCTGTTTTTT
V gene: TRBV2; clone size: NA; D gene: NA; J gene: TRBJ2-2; CDR3 protein: CASSAGAGLLLNTGELFF; CDR3 DNA: TGTGCCAGCAGCGCCGGGGCAGGGCTCCTCTTAAACACCGGGGAGCTGTTTTTT